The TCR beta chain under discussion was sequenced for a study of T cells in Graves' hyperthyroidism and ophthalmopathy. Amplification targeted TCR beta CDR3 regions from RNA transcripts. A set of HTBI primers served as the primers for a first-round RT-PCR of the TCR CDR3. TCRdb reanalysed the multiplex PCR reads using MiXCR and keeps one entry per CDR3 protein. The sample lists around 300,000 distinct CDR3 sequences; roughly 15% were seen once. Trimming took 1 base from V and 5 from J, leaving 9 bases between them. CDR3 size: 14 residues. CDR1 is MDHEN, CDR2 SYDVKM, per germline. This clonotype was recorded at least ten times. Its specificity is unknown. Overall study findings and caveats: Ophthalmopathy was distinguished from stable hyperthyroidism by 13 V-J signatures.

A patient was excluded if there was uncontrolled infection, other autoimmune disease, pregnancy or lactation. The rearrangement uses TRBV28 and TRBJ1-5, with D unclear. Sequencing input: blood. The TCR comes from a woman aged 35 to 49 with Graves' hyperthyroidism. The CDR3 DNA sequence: TGTGCCAGCAGTTTATACGCCAGCCATCAGCCCCAGCATTTT. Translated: CASSLYASHQPQHF.